The next 21 T cell receptor beta chains were all read from a single sample in a study of T cells in Graves' hyperthyroidism and ophthalmopathy. The TCR beta CDR3 regions underwent amplification using RNA transcripts as the source. Using the HTBI primer set, a first-round RT-PCR was run on the TCR CDR3. From the multiplex PCR reads, TCRdb called clonotypes with MiXCR, one entry per CDR3 protein. This table holds about 380,000 distinct CDR3 sequences, about 18% found once. Specimen: blood. These receptors all stem from a young man with Graves' ophthalmopathy.

This clonotype appeared many times. V and J are TRBV12-3 or TRBV12-4 and TRBJ2-7, with D tentatively TRBD1 (6 bases). V shed 3 bases and J shed 2 bases, with 17 bases lying between them. The CDR3 length is 16 residues. Here the CDR3 reads CASSFRDTASPYEQYF. The DNA for the CDR3 is TGTGCCAGCAGTTTCCGGGACACCGCTTCCCCCTACGAGCAGTACTTC.

Many counts were recorded for this clonotype. The CDR3 DNA follows: TGTGCCAGCAGCTTAGTGGGACTCACCGACTACGAGCAGTACTTC. This codes for CASSLVGLTDYEQYF. This chain connects TRBV7-8 to TRBJ2-7; tentatively, D is TRBD2 (6 bases). The germline V gene encodes CDR1 SGHVS and CDR2 FQNEAQ. This CDR3 is built from 15 residues. The germline V and J ends were trimmed by 1 base and 3 bases, with 13 bases remaining between them.

This clonotype was seen repeatedly, ten times or more. One end of the junction does not line up with germline, which may come from a read error. The chain has TRBV6-1 and TRBJ2-1; 10 nucleotides line up with TRBD2. CDR1 MNHNS and CDR2 SASEGT come from the germline V gene. This CDR3 has 16 residues. The CDR3 sequence is CASREDASGGVGEQFF. CDR3 DNA sequence: TGTGCCAGCAGAGAAGATGCCAGCGGGGGGGTGGGTGAGCAGTTCTTC.

The table lists this clonotype with a few counts. The CDR3, as DNA: TGTGCCAGCAGCTTACAGGGGGCTGAGGGTGAAAAACTGTTTTTT. Protein: CASSLQGAEGEKLFF. V usage is TRBV11-2 and J usage is TRBJ1-4; the match to TRBD1 covers 8 bases. Trimming cost V 2 bases and J 7 bases; bases outside gene matches: 6. The CDR3 totals 15 residues. Germline CDR1 reads SGHAT; CDR2 reads FQNNGV.

This clonotype was found many times. The chain couples TRBV27 to TRBJ1-1, with D hard to call. The CDR3 spans 14 residues. The germline V gene encodes CDR1 MNHEY and CDR2 SMNVEV (reference sequence). The V end was cut by 0 bases, the J end by 1 base, with 6 bases between. The chain's CDR3 is CASSLSIQNTEAFF. The CDR3 DNA sequence: TGTGCCAGCAGTTTATCAATACAGAACACTGAAGCTTTCTTT.

This clonotype was seen at least ten times. V usage is TRBV5-5 and J usage is TRBJ1-1; D not certain. Germline V lookup: CDR1 SGHKS, CDR2 YYEKEE (reference sequence). The germline V and J ends were trimmed by 4 bases and 6 bases, with 16 bases remaining between them. CDR3 length: 14 amino acids. CDR3 coding DNA: TGTGCCAGCAGCCGATACCTGGTGAGCGCTGAAGCTTTCTTT. As protein: CASSRYLVSAEAFF.

The chain joins TRBV20-1 to TRBJ2-3; 8 bases line up with TRBD2. Germline trimming cut 5 bases from V and 3 bases from J; bases unmatched to any gene: 4. The CDR3 extends over 13 amino acids. Per germline, CDR1 DFQATT and CDR2 SNEGSKA (reference sequence). The CDR3 spells CSADGGATDTQYF. The CDR3 DNA sequence: TGCAGTGCTGACGGGGGGGCGACAGATACGCAGTATTTT.

This clonotype was observed a handful of times. This sequence joins TRBV5-1 and TRBJ2-5; D might be TRBD1 (6 bases). The V gene's germline CDR1 is SGHRS and CDR2 YFSETQ. This CDR3 has 14 amino acids. V gave up 4 bases and J gave up 2 bases, with 12 bases separating them. CDR3 coding DNA: TGCGCCAGCAGCCCCGGGACACAACAAGAGACCCAGTACTTC. Translating it yields CASSPGTQQETQYF.

The chain is built from TRBV7-6 and TRBJ2-5, with 11 positions matching TRBD2. Germline V gene sequence: CDR1 SGHVS, CDR2 FNYEAQ. The junction had 9 bases not matched to a gene; V was cut back by 1 base and J by 5 bases. CDR3 length equals 17 residues. The CDR3 loop reads CASSLVFSGGAQETQYF. The CDR3 DNA sequence: TGTGCCAGCAGCTTAGTCTTTAGCGGGGGGGCCCAGGAGACCCAGTACTTC.

This clonotype turned up a few times. The chain is built from TRBV27 and TRBJ1-5; TRBD1 matches at 7 bases. The J segment lost 3 bases and the V segment lost 8 bases, leaving 13 bases of the junction unmatched. The CDR3 length is 16 residues. The germline gives CDR1 MNHEY, CDR2 SMNVEV (reference sequence). In DNA form, the CDR3 reads TGTGCCAGCCGCCCGAGAACAGGGGCCTTCAATCAGCCCCAGCATTTT. This sequence encodes CASRPRTGAFNQPQHF.

In this sample, this clonotype turned up many times. This chain joins TRBV7-8 and TRBJ1-5, with no clear D. The CDR3 is 16 amino acids. Trimming cost V 1 base and J 1 base, with 11 bases left between them. Germline CDR1 is SGHVS and CDR2 is FQNEAQ. CDR3 bases: TGTGCCAGCAGCTTAGAGTCGGGATTAAGCAATCAGCCCCAGCATTTT. This codes for CASSLESGLSNQPQHF.

This clonotype came up a few times. The gene calls are TRBV5-5 and TRBJ1-6; 8 positions agree with TRBD1. This CDR3 comprises 17 residues. V lost 0 bases to trimming and J lost 1 base; unmatched junction nucleotides: 3. CDR1 and CDR2 (germline): SGHKS, YYEKEE (reference sequence). The CDR3 region is CASSLDDRGSYNSPLHF. For the CDR3, the DNA is TGTGCCAGCAGCTTGGACGACAGGGGTTCCTATAATTCACCCCTCCACTTT.

This clonotype was picked up many times. CDR3 nucleotide sequence: TGTGCCAGCAGCTTAGCCAGGGACTATGGCTACACCTTC. Protein: CASSLARDYGYTF. The V and J genes are TRBV11-2 and TRBJ1-2; a weak D match, TRBD1 (5 bases). Germline V CDR1 and CDR2: SGHAT, FQNNGV. Deletions cut 1 base from V and 3 bases from J, with 6 bases between. The CDR3 is made up of 13 amino acids.

This clonotype occurred many times. V usage is TRBV7-6 and J usage is TRBJ2-1; the match to TRBD1 covers 9 bases. The CDR3 spans 16 residues. V was pared by 5 bases and J by 0 bases, with 5 bases of the junction left unmatched. Looked up from germline, CDR1 is SGHVS and CDR2 is FNYEAQ. In DNA form, the CDR3 reads TGTGCCAGCAGCGCAGGGACAGGGACCTCCTACAATGAGCAGTTCTTC. It codes for CASSAGTGTSYNEQFF.

This clonotype appeared many times. J is TRBJ2-1 and V is TRBV20-1; 8 nucleotides line up with TRBD2. J was trimmed by 0 bases and V by 5 bases; bases with no gene match: 3. The CDR3 has 14 amino acids. Germline values: CDR1 DFQATT, CDR2 SNEGSKA (reference sequence). The CDR3 reads CSADSGVSYNEQFF. The CDR3 DNA reads TGCAGTGCTGATAGCGGGGTCTCCTACAATGAGCAGTTCTTC.

This clonotype was observed at least ten times. The chain combines TRBV7-3 with TRBJ2-1; possible D gene TRBD2, 5 bases. Between the trimmed V and J ends, which lost 5 bases and 0 bases, there was a span of 11 bases. The CDR3 extends over 15 amino acids. The V gene's germline CDR1 is SGHTA and CDR2 FQGTGA. CDR3 sequence (DNA): TGTGCCAGCAGCATCGGACTGGCCTCCTACAATGAGCAGTTCTTC. It yields the protein CASSIGLASYNEQFF.

There are a few counts of this clonotype. The chain recombines TRBV7-2 with TRBJ1-3, with 12 positions matching TRBD1. Germline CDR1 reads SGHTA; CDR2 reads FQGNSA. CDR3 length: 18 amino acids. Unmatched junction bases numbered 11, after V lost 7 bases and J lost 1 base. The CDR3 DNA reads as TGTGCCAGCACCACGGGACAGGGGGCTGTTGTATCTGGAAACACCATATATTTT. Amino acid sequence: CASTTGQGAVVSGNTIYF.

This clonotype was found many times. The V gene is TRBV10-3, the J gene TRBJ1-1, with a weak D call TRBD1 (5 bases). The germline gives CDR1 ENHRY, CDR2 SYGVKD. Trimming took off 0 bases at V and 5 bases at J, with 16 bases between the two ends. The CDR3 is made up of 16 amino acids. The CDR3: CAISESISSQGTEAFF. CDR3 sequence (DNA): TGTGCCATCAGTGAGTCGATTTCTAGCCAGGGTACTGAAGCTTTCTTT.

The chain carries TRBV19 and TRBJ2-5; 10 bases match TRBD2. CDR1 LNHDA and CDR2 SQIVND come from the germline V gene (reference sequence). The CDR3 has 15 residues. J was trimmed by 6 bases and V by 6 bases; bases with no gene match: 10. CDR3 protein: CASRGASGGAKTQYF. CDR3 sequence (DNA): TGTGCCAGTAGAGGAGCTAGCGGGGGCGCGAAGACCCAGTACTTC.

The J gene is TRBJ2-3, the V gene TRBV13; TRBD2 agrees at 14 bases. The CDR3 spans 17 residues. With 7 bases clipped from V and 4 bases from J, the junction kept 10 bases outside the gene matches. Germline CDR1 is PRHDT and CDR2 is FYEKMQ (reference sequence). The CDR3 nucleotides read TGTGCCAGCAACCCCCGACTAGCGGGGGGGCCATCAGATACGCAGTATTTT. This codes for CASNPRLAGGPSDTQYF.

V gene TRBV28 combines with J gene TRBJ2-4; unclear D gene. The CDR3 has 12 amino acids. Trimming pared 2 bases from V and 6 bases from J, leaving 5 bases between. Germline V lookup: CDR1 MDHEN, CDR2 SYDVKM. CDR3 nucleotide sequence: TGTGCCAGCAGTTTAGAGGCAAACATTCAGTACTTC. Its protein is CASSLEANIQYF.